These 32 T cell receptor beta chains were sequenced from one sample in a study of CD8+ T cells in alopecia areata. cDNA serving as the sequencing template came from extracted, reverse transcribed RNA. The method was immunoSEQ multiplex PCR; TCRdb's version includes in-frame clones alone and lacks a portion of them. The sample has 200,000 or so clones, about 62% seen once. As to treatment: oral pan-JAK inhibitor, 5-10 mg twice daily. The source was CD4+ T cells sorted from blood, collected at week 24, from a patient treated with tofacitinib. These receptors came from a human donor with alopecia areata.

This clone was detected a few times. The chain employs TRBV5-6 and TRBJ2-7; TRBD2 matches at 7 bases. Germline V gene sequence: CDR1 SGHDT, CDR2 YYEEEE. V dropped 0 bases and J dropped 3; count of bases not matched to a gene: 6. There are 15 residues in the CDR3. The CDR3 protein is CASSLVGASGYEQYF. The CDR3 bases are TGTGCCAGCAGCTTGGTAGGGGCTAGCGGCTACGAGCAGTACTTC.

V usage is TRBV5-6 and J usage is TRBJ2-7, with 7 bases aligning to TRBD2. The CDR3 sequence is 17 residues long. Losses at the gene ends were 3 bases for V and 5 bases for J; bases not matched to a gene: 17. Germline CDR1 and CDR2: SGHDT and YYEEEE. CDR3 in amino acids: CASSSKRGADLLDEQYF. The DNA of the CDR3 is TGTGCCAGCAGCTCCAAGCGGGGCGCGGATTTGTTGGACGAGCAGTACTTC.

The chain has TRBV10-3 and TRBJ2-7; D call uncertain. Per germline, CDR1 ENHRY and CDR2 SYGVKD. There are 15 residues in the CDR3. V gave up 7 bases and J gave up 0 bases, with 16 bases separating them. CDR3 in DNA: TGTGCCATCACCCCTCTCGGCAGGAGCTCCTACGAGCAGTACTTC. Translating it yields CAITPLGRSSYEQYF.

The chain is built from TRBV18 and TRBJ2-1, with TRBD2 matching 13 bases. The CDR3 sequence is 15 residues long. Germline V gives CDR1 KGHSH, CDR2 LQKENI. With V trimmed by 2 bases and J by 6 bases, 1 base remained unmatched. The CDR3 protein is CASSPGLAGVNEQFF. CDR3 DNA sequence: TGTGCCAGCTCACCAGGACTAGCGGGGGTCAATGAGCAGTTCTTC.

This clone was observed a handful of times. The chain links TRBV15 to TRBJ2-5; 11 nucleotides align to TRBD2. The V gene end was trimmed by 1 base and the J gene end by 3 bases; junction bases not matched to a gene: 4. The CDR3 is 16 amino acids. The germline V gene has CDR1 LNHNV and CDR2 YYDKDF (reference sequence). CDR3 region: CATSRAILAGEETQYF. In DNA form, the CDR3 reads TGTGCCACCAGCAGAGCTATACTAGCGGGGGAAGAGACCCAGTACTTC.

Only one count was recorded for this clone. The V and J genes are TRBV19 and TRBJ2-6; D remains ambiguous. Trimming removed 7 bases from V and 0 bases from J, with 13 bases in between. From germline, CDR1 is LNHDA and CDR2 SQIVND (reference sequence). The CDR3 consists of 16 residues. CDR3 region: CASKTATSSGANVLTF. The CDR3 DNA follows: TGTGCCAGTAAAACAGCTACCAGCTCTGGGGCCAACGTCCTGACTTTC.

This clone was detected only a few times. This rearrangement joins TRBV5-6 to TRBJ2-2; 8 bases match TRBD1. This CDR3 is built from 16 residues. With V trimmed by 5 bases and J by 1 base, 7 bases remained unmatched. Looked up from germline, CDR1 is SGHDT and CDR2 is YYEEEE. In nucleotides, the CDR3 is TGTGCCAGCAGGTCGGCCGGGACAGGGAACACCGGGGAGCTGTTTTTT. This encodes CASRSAGTGNTGELFF. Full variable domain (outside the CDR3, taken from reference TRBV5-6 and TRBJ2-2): DAGVTQSPTHLIKTRGQQVTLRCSPKSGHDTVSWYQQALGQGPQFIFQYYEEEERQRGNFPDRFSGHQFPNYSSELNVNALLLGDSALYLCASRSAGTGNTGELFFGEGSRLTVL.

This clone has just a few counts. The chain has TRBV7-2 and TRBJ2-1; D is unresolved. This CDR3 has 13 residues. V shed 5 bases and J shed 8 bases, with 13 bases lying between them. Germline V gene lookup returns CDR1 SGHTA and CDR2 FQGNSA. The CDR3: CASSPQVVDEQFF. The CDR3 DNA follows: TGTGCCAGCAGCCCCCAGGTGGTCGATGAGCAGTTCTTC.

CDR3 loop: CASSATVPYEQYF. The CDR3 nucleotides read TGTGCCAGCAGTGCGACGGTTCCCTACGAGCAGTACTTC. The chain combines TRBV2 with TRBJ2-7; D remains ambiguous. The CDR3 sequence is 13 residues long. Deletions cut 4 bases from V and 2 bases from J, with 9 bases between. CDR1 and CDR2 from the germline V gene are SNHLY and FYNNEI. The variable domain in full, with the rest retrieved from reference TRBV2 and TRBJ2-7, is EPEVTQTPSHQVTQMGQEVILRCVPISNHLYFYWYRQILGQKVEFLVSFYNNEISEKSEIFDDQFSVERPDGSNFTLKIRSTKLEDSAMYFCASSATVPYEQYFGPGTRLTVT.

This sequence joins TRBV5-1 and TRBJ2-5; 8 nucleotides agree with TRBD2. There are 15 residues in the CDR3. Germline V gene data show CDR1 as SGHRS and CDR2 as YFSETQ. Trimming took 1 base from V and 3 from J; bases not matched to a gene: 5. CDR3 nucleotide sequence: TGCGCCAGCAGCTTGTCCGGGACTAGGAAAGAGACCCAGTACTTC. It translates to CASSLSGTRKETQYF.

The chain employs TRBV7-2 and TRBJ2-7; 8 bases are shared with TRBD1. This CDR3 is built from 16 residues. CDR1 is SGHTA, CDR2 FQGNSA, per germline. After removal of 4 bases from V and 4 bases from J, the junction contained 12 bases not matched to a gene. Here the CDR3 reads CASSSKYRDRTYEQYF. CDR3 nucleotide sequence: TGTGCCAGCAGCTCCAAGTACCGGGACAGGACTTACGAGCAGTACTTC.

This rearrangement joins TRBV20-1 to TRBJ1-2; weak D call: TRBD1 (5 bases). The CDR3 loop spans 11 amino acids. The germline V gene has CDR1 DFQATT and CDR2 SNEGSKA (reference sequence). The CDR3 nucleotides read TGCAGGGGCGGGGGAGACTATGGCTACACCTTC. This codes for CRGGGDYGYTF.

The CDR3 DNA reads as TGTGCCAGCAGCTCCCCCCAGGGCAGCAGGGGAAGAACTGAAGCTTTCTTT. Protein: CASSSPQGSRGRTEAFF. The chain recombines TRBV5-5 with TRBJ1-1, with D maybe TRBD1 (6 bases). The CDR3 runs to 17 residues. Germline values: CDR1 SGHKS, CDR2 YYEKEE (reference sequence). The V and J ends lost 3 bases and 5 bases respectively, with 23 bases between them.

The CDR3 sequence is CASSPDDGHQETQYF. The CDR3, as DNA: TGCGCCAGCAGCCCTGACGACGGACACCAAGAGACCCAGTACTTC. The V call is TRBV5-1, the J call TRBJ2-5; D is ambiguous. Trimming took off 4 bases at V and 0 bases at J, with 13 bases between the two ends. CDR1 and CDR2 from the germline V gene are SGHRS and YFSETQ. This CDR3 spans 15 amino acids. Based on the CDR3 plus reference TRBV5-1 and TRBJ2-5, the full variable domain is KAGVTQTPRYLIKTRGQQVTLSCSPISGHRSVSWYQQTPGQGLQFLFEYFSETQRNKGNFPGRFSGRQFSNSRSEMNVSTLELGDSALYLCASSPDDGHQETQYFGPGTRLLVL.

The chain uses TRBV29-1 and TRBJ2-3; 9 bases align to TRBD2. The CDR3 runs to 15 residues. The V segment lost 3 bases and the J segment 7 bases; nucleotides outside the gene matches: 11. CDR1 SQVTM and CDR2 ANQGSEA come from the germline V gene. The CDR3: CSVDYASGMTHTQYF. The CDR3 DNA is TGCAGCGTTGATTATGCTAGCGGGATGACCCATACGCAGTATTTT.

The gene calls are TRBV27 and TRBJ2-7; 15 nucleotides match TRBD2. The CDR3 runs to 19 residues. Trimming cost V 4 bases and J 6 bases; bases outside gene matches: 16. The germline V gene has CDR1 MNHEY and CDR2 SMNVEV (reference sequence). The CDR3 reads CASSYLPGLAGGRDFEQYF. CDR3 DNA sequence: TGTGCCAGCAGTTATTTACCGGGACTAGCGGGAGGTAGGGACTTCGAGCAGTACTTC.

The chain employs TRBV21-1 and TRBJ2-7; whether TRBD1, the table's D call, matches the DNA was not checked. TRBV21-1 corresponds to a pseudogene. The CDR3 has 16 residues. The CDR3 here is CASSRTGHHISYEQYF. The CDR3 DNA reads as TGTGCCAGCAGCCGGACGGGACATCACATCTCCTACGAGCAGTACTTC.

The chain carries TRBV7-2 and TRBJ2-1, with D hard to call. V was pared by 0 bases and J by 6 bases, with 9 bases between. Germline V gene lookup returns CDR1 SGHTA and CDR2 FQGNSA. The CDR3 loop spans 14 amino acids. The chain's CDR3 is CASSLASLRNEQFF. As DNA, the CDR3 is TGTGCCAGCAGCTTAGCGAGTTTGCGCAATGAGCAGTTCTTC.

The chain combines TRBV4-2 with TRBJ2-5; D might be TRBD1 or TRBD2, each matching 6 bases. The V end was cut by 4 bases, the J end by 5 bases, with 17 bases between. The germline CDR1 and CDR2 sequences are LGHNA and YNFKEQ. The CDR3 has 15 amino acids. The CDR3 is CASSPRAGEEETQYF. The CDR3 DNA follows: TGTGCCAGCAGCCCTAGGGCAGGGGAGGAGGAGACCCAGTACTTC.

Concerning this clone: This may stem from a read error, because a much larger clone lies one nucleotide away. In DNA, the CDR3 is TGTGCCAGCAGCCCGCGTAGGGAGACCCAGTACTTC. Amino acids: CASSPRRETQYF. The gene calls are TRBV7-9 and TRBJ2-5, with no clear D. V lost 5 bases to trimming and J lost 5 bases, with 9 bases between them. The germline CDR1 and CDR2 sequences are SEHNR and FQNEAQ (reference sequence). The CDR3 has 12 amino acids.

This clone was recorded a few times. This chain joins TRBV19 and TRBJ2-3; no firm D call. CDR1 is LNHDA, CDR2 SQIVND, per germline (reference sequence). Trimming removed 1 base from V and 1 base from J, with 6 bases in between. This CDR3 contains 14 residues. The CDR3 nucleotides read TGTGCCAGTAGTATAGTTCTTGGCACAGATACGCAGTATTTT. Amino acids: CASSIVLGTDTQYF.

The CDR3 is CASSPGDSVETQYF. CDR3 bases: TGTGCCAGCAGCCCCGGCGATAGTGTGGAGACCCAGTACTTC. The rearrangement uses TRBV7-9 and TRBJ2-5; unclear D gene. There are 14 residues in the CDR3. With 5 bases removed from V and 5 bases from J, the gap between germline ends came to 15 bases. Per the germline V gene, CDR1 is SEHNR and CDR2 is FQNEAQ (reference sequence).

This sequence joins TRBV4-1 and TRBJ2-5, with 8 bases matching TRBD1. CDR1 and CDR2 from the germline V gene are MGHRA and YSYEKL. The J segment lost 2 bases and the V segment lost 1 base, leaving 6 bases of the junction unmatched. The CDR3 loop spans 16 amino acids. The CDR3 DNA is TGCGCCAGCAGCCAAGCACCGGGACAGGTTCAAGAGACCCAGTACTTC. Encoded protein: CASSQAPGQVQETQYF.

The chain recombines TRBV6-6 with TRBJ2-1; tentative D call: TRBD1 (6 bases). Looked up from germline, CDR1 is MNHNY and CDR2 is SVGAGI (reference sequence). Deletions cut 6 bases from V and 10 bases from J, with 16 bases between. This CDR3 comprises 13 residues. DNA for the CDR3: TGTGCCAGCAGGAACCAACAGGGTACCGAGCAGTTCTTC. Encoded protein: CASRNQQGTEQFF.

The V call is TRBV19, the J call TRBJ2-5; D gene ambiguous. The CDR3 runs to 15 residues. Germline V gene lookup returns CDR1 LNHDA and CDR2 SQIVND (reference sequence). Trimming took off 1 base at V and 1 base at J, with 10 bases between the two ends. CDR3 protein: CASSIGQAVQETQYF. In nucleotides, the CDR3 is TGTGCCAGTAGTATAGGGCAGGCTGTCCAAGAGACCCAGTACTTC.

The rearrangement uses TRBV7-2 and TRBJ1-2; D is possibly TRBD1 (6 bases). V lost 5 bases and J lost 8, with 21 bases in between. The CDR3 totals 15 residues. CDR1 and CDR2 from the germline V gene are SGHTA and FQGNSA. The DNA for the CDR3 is TGTGCCAGCAGCCGACTTGTCCAATCAGGGGAAGGCTACACCTTC. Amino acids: CASSRLVQSGEGYTF.

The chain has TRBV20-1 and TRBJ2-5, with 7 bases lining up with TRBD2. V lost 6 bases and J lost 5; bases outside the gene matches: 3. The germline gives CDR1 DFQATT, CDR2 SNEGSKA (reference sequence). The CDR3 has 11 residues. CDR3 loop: CSALSGETQYF. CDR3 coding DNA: TGCAGTGCCCTTAGCGGGGAGACCCAGTACTTC.

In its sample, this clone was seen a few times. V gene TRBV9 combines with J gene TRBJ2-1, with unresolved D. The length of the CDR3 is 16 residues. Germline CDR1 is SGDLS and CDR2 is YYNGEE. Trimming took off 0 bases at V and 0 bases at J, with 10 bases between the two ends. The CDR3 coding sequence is TGTGCCAGCAGCGTAGGGCTACATAGCTCCTACAATGAGCAGTTCTTC. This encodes CASSVGLHSSYNEQFF.

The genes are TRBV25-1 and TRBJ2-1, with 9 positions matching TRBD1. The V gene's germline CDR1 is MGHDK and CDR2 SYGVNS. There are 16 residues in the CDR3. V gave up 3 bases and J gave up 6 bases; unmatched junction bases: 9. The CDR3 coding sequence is TGTGCCAGCAGTGAGTTTGGGACAGGGTTAGTCAATGAGCAGTTCTTC. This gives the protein CASSEFGTGLVNEQFF.

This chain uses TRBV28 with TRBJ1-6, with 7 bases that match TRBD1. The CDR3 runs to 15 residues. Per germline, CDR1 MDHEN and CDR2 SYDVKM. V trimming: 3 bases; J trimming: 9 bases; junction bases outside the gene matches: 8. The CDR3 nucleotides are TGTGCCAGCAGTTTGGACGGAGCAGGGGGTTCACCCCTCCACTTT. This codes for CASSLDGAGGSPLHF. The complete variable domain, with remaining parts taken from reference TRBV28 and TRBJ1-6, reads DVKVTQSSRYLVKRTGEKVFLECVQDMDHENMFWYRQDPGLGLRLIYFSYDVKMKEKGDIPEGYSVSREKKERFSLILESASTNQTSMYLCASSLDGAGGSPLHFGNGTRLTVT.

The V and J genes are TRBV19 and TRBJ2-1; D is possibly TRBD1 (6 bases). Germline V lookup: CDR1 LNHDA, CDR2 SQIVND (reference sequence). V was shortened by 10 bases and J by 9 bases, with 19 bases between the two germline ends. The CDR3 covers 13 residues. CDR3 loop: CAIKQGELGEQFF. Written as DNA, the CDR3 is TGTGCCATTAAACAGGGAGAATTGGGTGAGCAGTTCTTC.

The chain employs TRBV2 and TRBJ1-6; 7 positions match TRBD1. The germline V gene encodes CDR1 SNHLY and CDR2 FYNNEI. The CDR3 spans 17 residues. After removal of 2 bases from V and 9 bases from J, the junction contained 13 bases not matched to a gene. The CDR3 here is CASSESPGGMGVSPLHF. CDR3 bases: TGTGCCAGCAGTGAAAGTCCAGGGGGTATGGGTGTTTCACCCCTCCACTTT.